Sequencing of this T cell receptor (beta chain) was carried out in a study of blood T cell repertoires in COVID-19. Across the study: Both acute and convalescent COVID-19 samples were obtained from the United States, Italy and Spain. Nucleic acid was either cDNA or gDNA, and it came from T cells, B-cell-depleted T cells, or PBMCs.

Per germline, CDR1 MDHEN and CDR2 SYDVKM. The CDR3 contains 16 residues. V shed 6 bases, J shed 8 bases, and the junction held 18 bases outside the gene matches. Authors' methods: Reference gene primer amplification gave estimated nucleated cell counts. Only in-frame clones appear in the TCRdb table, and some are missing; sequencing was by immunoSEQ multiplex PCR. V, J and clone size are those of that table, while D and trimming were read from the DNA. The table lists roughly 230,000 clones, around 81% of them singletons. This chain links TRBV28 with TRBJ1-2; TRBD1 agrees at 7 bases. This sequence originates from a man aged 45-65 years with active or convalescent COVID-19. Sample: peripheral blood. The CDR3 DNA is TGTGCCAGCAGCGAACATTCAGGGGGAAGTTCGAAAGGCTACACCTTC. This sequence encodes CASSEHSGGSSKGYTF.